This TCR beta chain was documented in a study of T cells after yellow fever vaccination. Study observations and caveats: Booster samples showed a return of most primary-vaccination clones (roughly 96% CD4, approximately 85% CD8). Abundant clonotypes from the bulk population could contaminate FACS-sorted repertoires. Secondary responses were weaker yet peaked faster, day 5 versus 15.

V lost 3 bases to trimming and J lost 2 bases; unmatched junction nucleotides: 0. The CDR3 length is 15 residues. Germline CDR1 and CDR2: SNHLY and FYNNEI. TCRdb fed the 5' RACE reads into MiXCR, producing one record per CDR3 protein. The data show 620,000 or so distinct CDR3 sequences, approximately 16% seen once. As regards this clonotype: Its antigen is undetermined.

The clonotype was recovered from a man between 18 and 29 years old who received the YFV17D yellow fever vaccine. This chain connects TRBV2 to TRBJ2-7, with TRBD2 matching over 14 bases. The input for sequencing was PBMCs, taken roughly 5 days after the first yellow fever vaccination. The CDR3 loop is CASSEGLAGAYEQYF. CDR3 bases: TGTGCCAGCAGTGAGGGACTAGCGGGGGCCTACGAGCAGTACTTC.